Shown below are 17 T cell receptor beta chains from a single sample sequenced in a study of blood T cells in healthy people across ages. It was with a sample-barcoded 5' primer and a J-beta primer mix that a second PCR of about 6 to 12 cycles was run. A single record per CDR3 protein comes from TCRdb applying MiXCR to the 5' RACE reads. This table holds 450,000 to 700,000 distinct CDR3 sequences, 27% found once. Input material: blood. The receptors shown here come from a woman between 70 and 85 years old in good health.

This clonotype showed up just a few times. This sequence joins TRBV6-1 and TRBJ1-4; the match to TRBD1 covers 8 bases. V dropped 5 bases and J dropped 8; count of bases not matched to a gene: 16. This CDR3 spans 17 amino acids. CDR1 is MNHNS, CDR2 SASEGT, per germline. CDR3 protein: CASSPGQGRGFREKLFF. For the CDR3, the DNA is TGTGCCAGCAGTCCCGGACAGGGTAGAGGCTTTAGGGAAAAACTGTTTTTT.

The genes are TRBV12-3 or TRBV12-4 and TRBJ1-1; 7 bases agree with TRBD1. The V gene end was trimmed by 2 bases and the J gene end by 5 bases; junction bases not matched to a gene: 5. The CDR3 spans 14 residues. Written as DNA, the CDR3 is TGTGCCAGCAGTTTACAGGGGGAGGGGACTGAAGCTTTCTTT. This gives the protein CASSLQGEGTEAFF.

The chain employs TRBV28 and TRBJ2-1; the match to TRBD1 covers 10 bases. The CDR3 has 14 amino acids. Germline V gene data show CDR1 as MDHEN and CDR2 as SYDVKM. The J segment lost 10 bases and the V segment lost 6 bases, leaving 9 bases of the junction unmatched. CDR3: CASRVDRGRQEQFF. CDR3 in DNA: TGTGCCAGCAGAGTTGACAGGGGGCGTCAGGAGCAGTTCTTC.

This clonotype has just a few counts. V usage is TRBV9 and J usage is TRBJ2-7; possible D gene TRBD2, 5 bases. CDR3 length equals 15 residues. Trimming pared 0 bases from V and 3 bases from J, leaving 13 bases between. Germline CDR1 SGDLS, CDR2 YYNGEE. CDR3 sequence (DNA): TGTGCCAGCAGCGTAGCCCCCGCAGGACTCTACGAGCAGTACTTC. Its translation is CASSVAPAGLYEQYF.

The rearrangement links TRBV6-6 to TRBJ1-5; 11 positions match TRBD1. Germline V gene sequence: CDR1 MNHNY, CDR2 SVGAGI (reference sequence). This CDR3 contains 16 residues. V trimming: 2 bases; J trimming: 4 bases; junction bases outside the gene matches: 4. The DNA of the CDR3 is TGTGCCAGCAGTTACCTTGGACAGGGGGCGAATCAGCCCCAGCATTTT. Amino acids: CASSYLGQGANQPQHF.

The V call is TRBV28, the J call TRBJ2-5, with 9 positions matching TRBD1. This CDR3 comprises 16 residues. Germline CDR1 reads MDHEN; CDR2 reads SYDVKM. Trimming cost V 5 bases and J 6 bases; bases outside gene matches: 13. Written as DNA, the CDR3 is TGTGCCAGCAGTCGTGACCGGGACAGGGACAAGAAGACCCAGTACTTC. Its translation is CASSRDRDRDKKTQYF. Complete variable domain (other parts from reference TRBV28 and TRBJ2-5): DVKVTQSSRYLVKRTGEKVFLECVQDMDHENMFWYRQDPGLGLRLIYFSYDVKMKEKGDIPEGYSVSREKKERFSLILESASTNQTSMYLCASSRDRDRDKKTQYFGPGTRLLVL.

The chain carries TRBV6-1 and TRBJ1-4; no clear D gene. The V end was cut by 3 bases, the J end by 0 bases, with 5 bases between. Germline loops: CDR1 MNHNS, CDR2 SASEGT. The CDR3 loop spans 14 amino acids. CDR3 sequence (DNA): TGTGCCAGCAGTGATAATCCAACTAATGAAAAACTGTTTTTT. Encoded protein: CASSDNPTNEKLFF.

V usage is TRBV6-1 and J usage is TRBJ2-5, with D possibly being TRBD1 or TRBD2 (5 bases each). Trimming took 10 bases from V and 3 from J, leaving 30 bases between them. CDR3 size: 18 residues. Germline V lookup: CDR1 MNHNS, CDR2 SASEGT. The CDR3 DNA reads as TGTGCCACCCTAAGGGACGCTCGATACCCTTTGGCGAAAGAGACCCAGTACTTC. Its protein is CATLRDARYPLAKETQYF.

The V call is TRBV6-5, the J call TRBJ2-3; D gene unclear. V was pared by 2 bases and J by 2 bases, with 11 bases between. CDR3 length: 15 residues. Germline CDR1 is MNHEY and CDR2 is SVGAGI. CDR3 amino acids: CASSYRPIPTDTQYF. CDR3 coding DNA: TGTGCCAGCAGTTACCGCCCGATCCCCACAGATACGCAGTATTTT.

The chain has TRBV12-3 or TRBV12-4 and TRBJ2-5, with a weak D call TRBD1 (7 bases). V lost 3 bases, J lost 1 base, and 12 bases lay in between. The CDR3 is 15 amino acids. The chain's CDR3 is CASSFSQGGQETQYF. CDR3 sequence (DNA): TGTGCCAGCAGTTTCTCGCAGGGGGGCCAAGAGACCCAGTACTTC.

This clonotype appeared a few times. This chain joins TRBV6-5 and TRBJ2-1; a weak D match, TRBD2 (6 bases). Germline CDR1 reads MNHEY; CDR2 reads SVGAGI. The CDR3 has 15 residues. The V and J ends lost 6 bases and 9 bases respectively, with 21 bases between them. CDR3 in amino acids: CASRVRMKGGIEQFF. CDR3 bases: TGTGCCAGCAGAGTACGAATGAAAGGAGGGATTGAGCAGTTCTTC.

The V and J genes are TRBV4-3 and TRBJ2-6, with a weak D call TRBD1 (6 bases). This CDR3 region has 18 residues. V dropped 0 bases and J dropped 0 bases, with 12 bases sitting between them. Germline-derived CDR1 and CDR2 are LGHNA and YSLEER. This CDR3 is CASSQDRQGSSGANVLTF. CDR3 bases: TGCGCCAGCAGCCAAGATCGGCAGGGGAGCTCTGGGGCCAACGTCCTGACTTTC.

This chain uses TRBV7-3 with TRBJ2-2, with D hard to call. V dropped 5 bases and J dropped 4 bases, with 11 bases sitting between them. Per germline, CDR1 SGHTA and CDR2 FQGTGA. The CDR3 sequence is 14 residues long. Written as DNA, the CDR3 is TGTGCCAGCAGCCCCTCATACGGCACCGGGGAGCTGTTTTTT. Protein sequence: CASSPSYGTGELFF.

About this clonotype itself: Its ends do not fully match the called genes, so a read error is possible. The chain links TRBV20-1 to TRBJ1-6; D ambiguous. The CDR3 is 16 amino acids. Germline V gene sequence: CDR1 DFQATT, CDR2 SNEGSKA (reference sequence). CDR3 in amino acids: CGARPEESSYNSPLHF. The CDR3 bases are TGCGGTGCTCGGCCGGAGGAGAGCTCCTATAATTCACCCCTCCACTTT.

This clonotype was seen many times. This chain joins TRBV14 and TRBJ1-1; unclear D gene. The V end lost 5 bases, the J end lost 1 base, and 8 bases lay between the germline ends. This CDR3 is built from 13 residues. Germline CDR1 is SGHDN and CDR2 is FVKESK. The CDR3 DNA is TGTGCCAGCAGCGTAGGAGGGAACACTGAAGCTTTCTTT. Residues: CASSVGGNTEAFF.

A few counts support this clonotype. The CDR3 reads CSAPDPQRGPTGELFF. CDR3 bases: TGCAGTGCTCCCGACCCCCAGCGGGGACCTACCGGGGAGCTGTTTTTT. V is TRBV20-1 and J is TRBJ2-2, with TRBD2 identical over 7 bases. The CDR3 loop spans 16 amino acids. After removal of 5 bases from V and 5 bases from J, the junction contained 14 bases not matched to a gene. Germline V lookup: CDR1 DFQATT, CDR2 SNEGSKA (reference sequence).

CDR3 in amino acids: CASKDRANEKLFF. The CDR3 DNA sequence: TGTGCCAGTAAGGACAGGGCCAATGAAAAACTGTTTTTT. The chain has TRBV19 and TRBJ1-4; 8 bases fit TRBD1. The junction had 3 bases not matched to a gene; V was cut back by 7 bases and J by 5 bases. Germline CDR1 LNHDA, CDR2 SQIVND (reference sequence). The CDR3 sequence is 13 residues long.